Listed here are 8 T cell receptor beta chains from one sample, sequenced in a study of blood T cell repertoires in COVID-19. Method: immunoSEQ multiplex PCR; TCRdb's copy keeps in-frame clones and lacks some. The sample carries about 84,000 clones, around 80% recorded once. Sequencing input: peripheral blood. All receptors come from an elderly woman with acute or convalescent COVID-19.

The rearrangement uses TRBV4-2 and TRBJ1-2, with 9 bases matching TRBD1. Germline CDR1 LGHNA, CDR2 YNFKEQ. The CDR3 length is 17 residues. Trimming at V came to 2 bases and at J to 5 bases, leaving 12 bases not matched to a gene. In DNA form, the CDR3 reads TGTGCCAGCAGCCAAAACCAACGGACAGGGGCGAGGTATGGCTACACCTTC. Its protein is CASSQNQRTGARYGYTF.

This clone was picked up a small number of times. The DNA for the CDR3 is TGTGCCAGCAGCTTGGGCTCCCAGGGGTACGCCTATGGCTACACCTTC. This sequence encodes CASSLGSQGYAYGYTF. The rearrangement links TRBV5-4 to TRBJ1-2, with D possibly TRBD1 on 6 matching bases. Germline assignment: CDR1 SGHNT and CDR2 YYREEE (reference sequence). Deletions cut 0 bases from V and 4 bases from J, with 16 bases between. The CDR3 runs to 16 residues.

The CDR3 sequence is CATSEYREDTQYF. In DNA, the CDR3 is TGTGCCACCAGTGAATACAGGGAGGATACGCAGTATTTT. V and J are TRBV24-1 and TRBJ2-3; weak D call: TRBD1 (6 bases). Trimming pared 4 bases from V and 6 bases from J, leaving 10 bases between. Germline loops: CDR1 KGHDR, CDR2 SFDVKD. The CDR3 consists of 13 residues.

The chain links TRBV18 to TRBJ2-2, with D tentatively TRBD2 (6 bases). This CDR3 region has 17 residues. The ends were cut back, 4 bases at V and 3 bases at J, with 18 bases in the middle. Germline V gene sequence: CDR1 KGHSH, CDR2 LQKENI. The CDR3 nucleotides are TGTGCCAGCTCACTACGACCGGGGACTGGGGACACCGGGGAGCTGTTTTTT. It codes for CASSLRPGTGDTGELFF. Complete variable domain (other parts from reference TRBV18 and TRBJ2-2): NAGVMQNPRHLVRRRGQEARLRCSPMKGHSHVYWYRQLPEEGLKFMVYLQKENIIDESGMPKERFSAEFPKEGPSILRIQQVVRGDSAAYFCASSLRPGTGDTGELFFGEGSRLTVL.

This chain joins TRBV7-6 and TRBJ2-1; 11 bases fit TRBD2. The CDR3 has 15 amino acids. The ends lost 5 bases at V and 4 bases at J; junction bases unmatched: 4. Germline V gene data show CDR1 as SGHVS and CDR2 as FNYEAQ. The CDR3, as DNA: TGTGCCAGCAGCGTGACTAGCGGGACTTACAATGAGCAGTTCTTC. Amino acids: CASSVTSGTYNEQFF.

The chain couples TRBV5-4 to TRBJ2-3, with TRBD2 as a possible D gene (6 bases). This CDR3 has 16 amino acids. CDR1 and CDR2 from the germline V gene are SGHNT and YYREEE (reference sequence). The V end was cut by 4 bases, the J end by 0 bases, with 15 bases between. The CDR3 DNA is TGTGCCAGCAGCCCAAAACCAGGGACTAGCACAGATACGCAGTATTTT. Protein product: CASSPKPGTSTDTQYF.

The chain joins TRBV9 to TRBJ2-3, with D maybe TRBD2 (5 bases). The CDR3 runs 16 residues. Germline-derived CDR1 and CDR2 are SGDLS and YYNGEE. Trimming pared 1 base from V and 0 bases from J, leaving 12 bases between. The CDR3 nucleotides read TGTGCCAGCAGCGTAAGAGGACTCACTAGCACAGATACGCAGTATTTT. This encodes CASSVRGLTSTDTQYF. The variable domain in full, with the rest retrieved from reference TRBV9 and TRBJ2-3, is DSGVTQTPKHLITATGQRVTLRCSPRSGDLSVYWYQQSLDQGLQFLIQYYNGEERAKGNILERFSAQQFPDLHSELNLSSLELGDSALYFCASSVRGLTSTDTQYFGPGTRLTVL.

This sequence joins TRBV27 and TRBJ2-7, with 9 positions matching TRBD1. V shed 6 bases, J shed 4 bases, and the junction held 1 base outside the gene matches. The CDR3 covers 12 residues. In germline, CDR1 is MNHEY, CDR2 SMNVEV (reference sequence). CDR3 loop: CASRQGAYEQYF. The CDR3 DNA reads TGTGCCAGCAGACAGGGGGCTTACGAGCAGTACTTC.